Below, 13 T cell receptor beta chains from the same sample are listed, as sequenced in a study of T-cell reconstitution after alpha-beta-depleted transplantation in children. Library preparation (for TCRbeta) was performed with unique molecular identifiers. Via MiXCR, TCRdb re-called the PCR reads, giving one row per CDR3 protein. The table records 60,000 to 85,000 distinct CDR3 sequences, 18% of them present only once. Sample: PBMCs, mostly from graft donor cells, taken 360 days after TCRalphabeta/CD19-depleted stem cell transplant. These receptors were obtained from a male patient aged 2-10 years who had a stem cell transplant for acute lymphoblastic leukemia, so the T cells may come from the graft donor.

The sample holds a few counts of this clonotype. This CDR3 reads CAITPSPGDREQFF. Written as DNA, the CDR3 is TGTGCCATCACCCCCTCGCCAGGGGATCGTGAGCAGTTCTTC. V gene TRBV10-3 combines with J gene TRBJ2-1; weak D call: TRBD1 (6 bases). The V and J ends lost 7 bases and 9 bases respectively, with 19 bases between them. The CDR3 consists of 14 residues. Germline CDR1 is ENHRY and CDR2 is SYGVKD.

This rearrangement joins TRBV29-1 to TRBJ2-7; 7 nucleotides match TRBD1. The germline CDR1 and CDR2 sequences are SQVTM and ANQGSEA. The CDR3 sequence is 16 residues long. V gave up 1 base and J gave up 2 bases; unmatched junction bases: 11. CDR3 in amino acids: CSVEVKGRQGTYEQYF. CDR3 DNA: TGCAGCGTTGAAGTAAAAGGGAGACAGGGTACCTACGAGCAGTACTTC.

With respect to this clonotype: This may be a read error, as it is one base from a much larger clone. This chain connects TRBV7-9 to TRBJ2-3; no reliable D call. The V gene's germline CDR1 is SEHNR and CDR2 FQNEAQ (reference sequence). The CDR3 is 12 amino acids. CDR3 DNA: TGTGTCAGCAGCTTAGTCACAGATACGCAGTATTTT. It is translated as CVSSLVTDTQYF.

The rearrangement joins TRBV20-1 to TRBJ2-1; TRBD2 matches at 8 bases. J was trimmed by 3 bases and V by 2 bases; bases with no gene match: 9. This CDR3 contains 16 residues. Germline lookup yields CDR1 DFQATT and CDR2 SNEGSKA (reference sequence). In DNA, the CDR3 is TGCAGTGCTAGAAGGCCCGCGGGACTAGACTACAATGAGCAGTTCTTC. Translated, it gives CSARRPAGLDYNEQFF.

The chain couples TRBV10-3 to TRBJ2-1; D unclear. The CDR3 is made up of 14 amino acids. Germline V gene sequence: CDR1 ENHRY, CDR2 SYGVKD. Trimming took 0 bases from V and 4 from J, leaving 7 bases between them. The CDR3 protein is CAISESQAYNEQFF. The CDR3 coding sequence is TGTGCCATCAGTGAGTCGCAGGCTTACAATGAGCAGTTCTTC.

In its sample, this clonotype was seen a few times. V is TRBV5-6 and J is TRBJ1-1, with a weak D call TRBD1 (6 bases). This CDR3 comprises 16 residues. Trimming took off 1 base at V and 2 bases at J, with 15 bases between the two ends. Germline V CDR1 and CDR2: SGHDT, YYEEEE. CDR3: CASSLRQGLINTEAFF. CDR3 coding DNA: TGTGCCAGCAGCTTGAGGCAGGGGCTTATTAACACTGAAGCTTTCTTT.

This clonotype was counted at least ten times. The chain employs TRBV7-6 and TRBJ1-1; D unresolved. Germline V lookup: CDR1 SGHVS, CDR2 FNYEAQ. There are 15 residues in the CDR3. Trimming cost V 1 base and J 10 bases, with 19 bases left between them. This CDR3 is CASSLESFGESGAFF. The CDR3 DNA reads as TGTGCCAGCAGCTTAGAATCCTTTGGGGAAAGTGGAGCTTTCTTT.

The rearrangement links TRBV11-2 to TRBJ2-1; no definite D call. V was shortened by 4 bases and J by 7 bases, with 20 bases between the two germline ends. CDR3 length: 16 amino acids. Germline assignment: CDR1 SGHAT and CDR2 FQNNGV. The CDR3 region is CASSSPTPTPRNEQFF. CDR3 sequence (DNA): TGTGCCAGCAGCTCCCCCACTCCAACACCGAGGAATGAGCAGTTCTTC.

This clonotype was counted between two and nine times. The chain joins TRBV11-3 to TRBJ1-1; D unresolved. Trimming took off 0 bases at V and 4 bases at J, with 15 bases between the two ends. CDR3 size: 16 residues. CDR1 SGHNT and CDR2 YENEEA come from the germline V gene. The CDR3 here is CASSLDPESDGTEAFF. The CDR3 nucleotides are TGTGCCAGCAGCTTAGATCCAGAGTCAGATGGCACTGAAGCTTTCTTT.

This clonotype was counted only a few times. The CDR3: CASSLAGVRYEQYF. The CDR3 DNA is TGTGCCAGCAGCCTAGCGGGAGTTCGCTACGAGCAGTACTTC. The chain has TRBV6-1 and TRBJ2-7; 10 nucleotides align to TRBD2. Germline V gives CDR1 MNHNS, CDR2 SASEGT. Trimming cost V 6 bases and J 3 bases; bases outside gene matches: 5. This CDR3 has 14 amino acids.

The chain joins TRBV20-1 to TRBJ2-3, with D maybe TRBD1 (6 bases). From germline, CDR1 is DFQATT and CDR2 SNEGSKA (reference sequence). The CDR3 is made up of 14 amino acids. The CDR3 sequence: CSMTRDTSTDTQYF. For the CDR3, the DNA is TGCAGCATGACCCGGGACACTAGCACAGATACGCAGTATTTT.

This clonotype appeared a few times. The CDR3 protein is CASSLREGLRFSNQPQHF. Written as DNA, the CDR3 is TGTGCCAGCAGTTTGAGGGAGGGGCTGCGATTTAGCAATCAGCCCCAGCATTTT. This chain uses TRBV12-3 or TRBV12-4 with TRBJ1-5; tentative D call: TRBD1 (5 bases). The CDR3 has 18 amino acids. V was pared by 3 bases and J by 0 bases, with 18 bases between.

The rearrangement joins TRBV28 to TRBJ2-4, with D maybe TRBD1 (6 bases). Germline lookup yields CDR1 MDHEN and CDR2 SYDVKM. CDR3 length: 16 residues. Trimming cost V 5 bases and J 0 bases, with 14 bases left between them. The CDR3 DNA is TGTGCCAGCAGTCATCCGGACAGTCTAGCCAAAAACATTCAGTACTTC. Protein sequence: CASSHPDSLAKNIQYF.